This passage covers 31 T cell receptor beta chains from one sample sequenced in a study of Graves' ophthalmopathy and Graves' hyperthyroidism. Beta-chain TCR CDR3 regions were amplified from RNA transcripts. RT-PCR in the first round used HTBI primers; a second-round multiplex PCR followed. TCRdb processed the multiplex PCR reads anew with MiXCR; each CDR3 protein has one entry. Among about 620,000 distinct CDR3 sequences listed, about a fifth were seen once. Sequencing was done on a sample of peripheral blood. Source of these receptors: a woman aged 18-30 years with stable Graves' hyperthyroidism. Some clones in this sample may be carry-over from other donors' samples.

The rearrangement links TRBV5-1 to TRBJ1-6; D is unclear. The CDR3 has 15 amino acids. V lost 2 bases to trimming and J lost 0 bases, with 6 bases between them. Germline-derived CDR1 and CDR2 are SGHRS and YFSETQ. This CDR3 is CASSFLSSYNSPLHF. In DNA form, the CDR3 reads TGCGCCAGCAGCTTCCTGAGCTCCTATAATTCACCCCTCCACTTT.

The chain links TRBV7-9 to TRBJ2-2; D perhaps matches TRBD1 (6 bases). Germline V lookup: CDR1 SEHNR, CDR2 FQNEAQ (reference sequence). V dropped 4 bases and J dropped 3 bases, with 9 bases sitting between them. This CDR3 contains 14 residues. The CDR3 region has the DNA TGTGCCAGCAGCTGGGGACATGACACCGGGGAGCTGTTTTTT. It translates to CASSWGHDTGELFF.

Written as DNA, the CDR3 is TGTGCCAGCACCCAACAGGGGCGAGAGACCCAGTACTTC. This sequence encodes CASTQQGRETQYF. J is TRBJ2-5 and V is TRBV12-3 or TRBV12-4, with 7 bases matching TRBD1. CDR3 length: 13 amino acids. V dropped 7 bases and J dropped 4; count of bases not matched to a gene: 6.

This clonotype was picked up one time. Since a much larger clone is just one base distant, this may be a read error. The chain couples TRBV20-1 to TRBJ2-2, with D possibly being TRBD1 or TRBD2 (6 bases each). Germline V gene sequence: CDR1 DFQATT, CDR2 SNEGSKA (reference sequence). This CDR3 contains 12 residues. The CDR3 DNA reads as TGCAGTGCTAGCCAGGGGTCCGGGGGGCTGTTTTTT. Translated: CSASQGSGGLFF.

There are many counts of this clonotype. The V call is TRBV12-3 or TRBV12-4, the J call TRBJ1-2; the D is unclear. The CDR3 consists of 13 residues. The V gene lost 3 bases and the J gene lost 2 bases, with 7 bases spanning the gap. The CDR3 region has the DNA TGTGCCAGCAGTTTTTCTGGGAACTATGGCTACACCTTC. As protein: CASSFSGNYGYTF.

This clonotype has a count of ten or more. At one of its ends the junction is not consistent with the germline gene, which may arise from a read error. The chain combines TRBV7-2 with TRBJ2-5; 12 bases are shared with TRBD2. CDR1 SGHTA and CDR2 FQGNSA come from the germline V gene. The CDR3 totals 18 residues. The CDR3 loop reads CASSLATGTSGSQETQYF. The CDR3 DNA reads TGTGCCAGCAGCCTAGCAACCGGGACTAGCGGGTCCCAAGAGACCCAGTACTTC.

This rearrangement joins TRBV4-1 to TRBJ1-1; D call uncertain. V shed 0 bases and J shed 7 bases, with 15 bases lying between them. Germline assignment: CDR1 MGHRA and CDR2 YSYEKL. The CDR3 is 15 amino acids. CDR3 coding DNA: TGCGCCAGCAGCCAAGAATCGAGCCCATTTCGTGAAGCTTTCTTT. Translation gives CASSQESSPFREAFF.

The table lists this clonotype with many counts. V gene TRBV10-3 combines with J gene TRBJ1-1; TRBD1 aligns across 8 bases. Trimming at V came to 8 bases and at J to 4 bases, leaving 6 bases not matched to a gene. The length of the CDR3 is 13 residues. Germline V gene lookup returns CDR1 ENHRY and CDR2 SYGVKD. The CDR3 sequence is CAIGGQVSTEAFF. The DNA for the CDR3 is TGTGCCATCGGGGGACAGGTCAGCACTGAAGCTTTCTTT.

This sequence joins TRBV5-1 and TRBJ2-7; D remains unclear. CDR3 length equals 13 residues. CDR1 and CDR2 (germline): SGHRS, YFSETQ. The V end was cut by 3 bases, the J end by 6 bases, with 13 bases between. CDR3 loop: CASSSPAHLEQYF. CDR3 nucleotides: TGCGCCAGCAGCTCACCGGCCCATCTCGAGCAGTACTTC.

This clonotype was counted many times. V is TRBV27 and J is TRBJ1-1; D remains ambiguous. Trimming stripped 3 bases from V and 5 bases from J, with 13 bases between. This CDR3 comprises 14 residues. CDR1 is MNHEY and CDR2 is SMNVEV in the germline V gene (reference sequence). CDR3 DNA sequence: TGTGCCAGCAGTTTTTCCGGGGTCACGACTGAAGCTTTCTTT. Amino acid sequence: CASSFSGVTTEAFF.

CDR3 DNA sequence: TGTGCCAGCAGCCAAGCCTCAGGGGCCCAGTACTTC. Amino acids: CASSQASGAQYF. The chain has TRBV3-1 and TRBJ2-5; perhaps TRBD1 as D (6 bases). The CDR3 runs to 12 residues. Trimming cost V 1 base and J 9 bases, with 9 bases left between them. Germline V gives CDR1 LGHDT, CDR2 YNNKEL (reference sequence).

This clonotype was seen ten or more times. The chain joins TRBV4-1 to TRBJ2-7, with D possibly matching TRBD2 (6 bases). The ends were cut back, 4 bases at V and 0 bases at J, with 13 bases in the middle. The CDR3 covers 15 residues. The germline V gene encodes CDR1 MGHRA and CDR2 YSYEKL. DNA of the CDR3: TGCGCCAGCAGCCGCAGCGGGCCTAGCTCCTACGAGCAGTACTTC. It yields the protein CASSRSGPSSYEQYF.

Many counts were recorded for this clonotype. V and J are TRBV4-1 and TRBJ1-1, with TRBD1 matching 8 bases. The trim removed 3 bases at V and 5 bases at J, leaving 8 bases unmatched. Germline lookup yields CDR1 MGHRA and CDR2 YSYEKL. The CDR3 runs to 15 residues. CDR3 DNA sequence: TGCGCCAGCAGCCAGTGGGACAGGCAAGAGACTGAAGCTTTCTTT. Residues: CASSQWDRQETEAFF.

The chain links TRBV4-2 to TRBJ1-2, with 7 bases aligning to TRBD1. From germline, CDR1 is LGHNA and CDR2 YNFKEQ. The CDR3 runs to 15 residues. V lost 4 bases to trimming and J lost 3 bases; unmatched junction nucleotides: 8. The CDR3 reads CASSRDRAGDYGYTF. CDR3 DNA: TGTGCCAGCAGCCGCGACAGGGCAGGGGACTATGGCTACACCTTC.

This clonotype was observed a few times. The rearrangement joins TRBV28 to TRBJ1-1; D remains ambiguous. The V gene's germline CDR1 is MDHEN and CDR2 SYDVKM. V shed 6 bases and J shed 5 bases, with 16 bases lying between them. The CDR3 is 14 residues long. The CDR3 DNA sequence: TGTGCCAGCAGCTATCTAATGAGTCGAACTGAAGCTTTCTTT. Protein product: CASSYLMSRTEAFF. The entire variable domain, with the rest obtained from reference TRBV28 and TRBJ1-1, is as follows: DVKVTQSSRYLVKRTGEKVFLECVQDMDHENMFWYRQDPGLGLRLIYFSYDVKMKEKGDIPEGYSVSREKKERFSLILESASTNQTSMYLCASSYLMSRTEAFFGQGTRLTVV.

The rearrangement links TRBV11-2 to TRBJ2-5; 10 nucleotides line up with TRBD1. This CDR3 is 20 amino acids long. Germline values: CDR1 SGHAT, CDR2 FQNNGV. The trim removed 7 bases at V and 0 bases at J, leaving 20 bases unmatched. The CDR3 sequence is CASTRKLPGQGLVNQETQYF. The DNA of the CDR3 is TGTGCCAGCACCCGTAAACTACCGGGACAGGGGCTCGTAAACCAAGAGACCCAGTACTTC.

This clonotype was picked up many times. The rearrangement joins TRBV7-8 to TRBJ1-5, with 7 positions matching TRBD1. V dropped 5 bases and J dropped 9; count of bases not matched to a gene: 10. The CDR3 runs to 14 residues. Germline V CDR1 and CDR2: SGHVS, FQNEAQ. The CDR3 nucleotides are TGTGCCAGCAGCCTTGGGGACAGCGCGGGGCCCCAGCATTTT. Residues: CASSLGDSAGPQHF.

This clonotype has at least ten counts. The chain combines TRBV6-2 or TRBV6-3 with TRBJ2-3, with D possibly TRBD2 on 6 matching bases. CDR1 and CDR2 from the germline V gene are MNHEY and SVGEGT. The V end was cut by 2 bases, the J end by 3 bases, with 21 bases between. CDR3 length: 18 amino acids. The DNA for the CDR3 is TGTGCCAGCAGTTACCCCCGTGGGGAGGTGGATTCAACAGATACGCAGTATTTT. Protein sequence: CASSYPRGEVDSTDTQYF.

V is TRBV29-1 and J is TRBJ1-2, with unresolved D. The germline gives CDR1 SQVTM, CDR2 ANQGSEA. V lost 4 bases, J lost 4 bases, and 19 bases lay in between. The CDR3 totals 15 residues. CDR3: CSVVAIGGGPYGYTF. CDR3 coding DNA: TGCAGCGTTGTAGCGATAGGAGGCGGTCCCTATGGCTACACCTTC.

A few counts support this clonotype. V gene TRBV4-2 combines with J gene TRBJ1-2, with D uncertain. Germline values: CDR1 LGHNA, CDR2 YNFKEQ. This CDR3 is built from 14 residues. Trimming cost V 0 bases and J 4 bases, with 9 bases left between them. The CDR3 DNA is TGTGCCAGCAGCCAAGAACCAGCCGGCTATGGCTACACCTTC. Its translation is CASSQEPAGYGYTF.

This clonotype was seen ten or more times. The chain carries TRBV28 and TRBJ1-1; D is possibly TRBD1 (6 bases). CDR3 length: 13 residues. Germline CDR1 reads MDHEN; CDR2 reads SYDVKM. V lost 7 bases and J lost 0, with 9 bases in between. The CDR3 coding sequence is TGTGCCAGCATCAGGGACATGAACACTGAAGCTTTCTTT. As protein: CASIRDMNTEAFF.

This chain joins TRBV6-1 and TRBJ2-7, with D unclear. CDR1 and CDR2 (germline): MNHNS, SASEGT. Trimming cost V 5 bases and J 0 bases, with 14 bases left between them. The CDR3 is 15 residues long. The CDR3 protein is CASSRDPGSSYEQYF. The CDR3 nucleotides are TGTGCCAGCAGTAGAGATCCTGGAAGCTCCTACGAGCAGTACTTC.

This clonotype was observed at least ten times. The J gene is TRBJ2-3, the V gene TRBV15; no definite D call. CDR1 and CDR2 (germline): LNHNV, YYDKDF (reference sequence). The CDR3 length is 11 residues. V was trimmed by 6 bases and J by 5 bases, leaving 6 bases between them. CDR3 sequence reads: CATSEEDTQYF. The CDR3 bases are TGTGCCACCAGTGAGGAAGATACGCAGTATTTT.

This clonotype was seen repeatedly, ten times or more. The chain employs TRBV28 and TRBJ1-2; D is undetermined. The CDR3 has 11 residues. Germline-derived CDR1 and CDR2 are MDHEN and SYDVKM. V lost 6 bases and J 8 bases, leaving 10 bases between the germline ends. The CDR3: CASRYEGGYTF. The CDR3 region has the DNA TGTGCCAGCAGGTATGAGGGCGGCTACACCTTC.

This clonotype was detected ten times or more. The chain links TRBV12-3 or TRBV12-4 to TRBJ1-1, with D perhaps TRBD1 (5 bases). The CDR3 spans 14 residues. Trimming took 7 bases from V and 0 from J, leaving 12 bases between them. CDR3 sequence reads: CASTLGGMNTEAFF. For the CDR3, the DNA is TGTGCCAGCACCCTCGGGGGGATGAACACTGAAGCTTTCTTT.

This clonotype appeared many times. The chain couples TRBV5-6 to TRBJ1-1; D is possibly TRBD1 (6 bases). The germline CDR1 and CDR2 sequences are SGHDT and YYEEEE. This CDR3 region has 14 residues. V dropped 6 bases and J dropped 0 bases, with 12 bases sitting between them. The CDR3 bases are TGTGCCAGCACCATACAGGGATTGAACACTGAAGCTTTCTTT. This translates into CASTIQGLNTEAFF.

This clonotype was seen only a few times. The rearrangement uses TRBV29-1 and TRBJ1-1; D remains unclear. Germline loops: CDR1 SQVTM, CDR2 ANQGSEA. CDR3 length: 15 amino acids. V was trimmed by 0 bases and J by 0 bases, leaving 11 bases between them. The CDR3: CSVEDRGSMNTEAFF. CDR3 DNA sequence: TGCAGCGTTGAAGATCGCGGGAGCATGAACACTGAAGCTTTCTTT.

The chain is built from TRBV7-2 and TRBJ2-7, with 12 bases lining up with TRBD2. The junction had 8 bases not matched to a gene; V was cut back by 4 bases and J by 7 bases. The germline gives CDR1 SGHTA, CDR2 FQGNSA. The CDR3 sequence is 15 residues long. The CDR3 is CASSSGGLAGGEQYF. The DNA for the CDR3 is TGTGCCAGCAGCTCCGGGGGACTAGCGGGCGGGGAGCAGTACTTC.

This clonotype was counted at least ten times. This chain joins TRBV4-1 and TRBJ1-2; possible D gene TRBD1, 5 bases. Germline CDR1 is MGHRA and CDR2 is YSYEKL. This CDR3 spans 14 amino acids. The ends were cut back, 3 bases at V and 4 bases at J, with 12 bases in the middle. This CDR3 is CASSQTGTSYGYTF. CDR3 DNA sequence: TGCGCCAGCAGCCAGACCGGGACTAGCTATGGCTACACCTTC.

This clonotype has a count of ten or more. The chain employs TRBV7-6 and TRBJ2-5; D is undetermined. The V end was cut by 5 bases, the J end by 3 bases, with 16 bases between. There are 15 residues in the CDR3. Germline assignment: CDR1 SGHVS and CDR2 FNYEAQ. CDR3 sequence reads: CASSARDTHEETQYF. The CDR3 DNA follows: TGTGCCAGCAGCGCTAGAGACACCCACGAAGAGACCCAGTACTTC.

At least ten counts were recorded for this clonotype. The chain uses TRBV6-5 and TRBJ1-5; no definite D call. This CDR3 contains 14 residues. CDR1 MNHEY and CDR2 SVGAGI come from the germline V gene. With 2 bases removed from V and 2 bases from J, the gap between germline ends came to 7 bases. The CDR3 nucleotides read TGTGCCAGCAGTTACGGGGTGGGCAATCAGCCCCAGCATTTT. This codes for CASSYGVGNQPQHF.